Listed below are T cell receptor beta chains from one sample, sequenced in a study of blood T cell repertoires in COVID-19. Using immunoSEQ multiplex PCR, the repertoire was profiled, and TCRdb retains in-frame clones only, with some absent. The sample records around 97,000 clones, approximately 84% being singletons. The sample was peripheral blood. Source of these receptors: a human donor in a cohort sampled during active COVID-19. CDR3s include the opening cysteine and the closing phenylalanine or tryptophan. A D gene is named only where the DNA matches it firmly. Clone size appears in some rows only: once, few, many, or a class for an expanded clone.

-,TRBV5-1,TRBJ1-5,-,CASSFAGGDQPQHF,TGCGCCAGCAGCTTCGCGGGGGGGGATCAGCCCCAGCATTTT
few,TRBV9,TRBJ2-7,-,CASSVVQVGEQYF,TGTGCCAGCAGCGTAGTGCAGGTGGGCGAGCAGTACTTC
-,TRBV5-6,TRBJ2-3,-,CASSLEGQVTQYF,TGTGCCAGCAGCTTGGAGGGGCAGGTTACGCAGTATTTT
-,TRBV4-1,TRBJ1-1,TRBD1,CASSQGQGGNTEAFF,TGCGCCAGCAGCCAAGGTCAGGGGGGGAACACTGAAGCTTTCTTT
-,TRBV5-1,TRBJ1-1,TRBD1,CASSLRQGAGTEAFF,TGCGCCAGCAGCTTACGACAGGGGGCAGGAACTGAAGCTTTCTTT
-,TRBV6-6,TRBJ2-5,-,CASSYSVRNQETQYF,TGTGCCAGCAGTTACTCGGTGAGAAACCAAGAGACCCAGTACTTC
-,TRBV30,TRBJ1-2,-,CAFGREYAYGYTF,TGTGCCTTTGGGAGGGAGTATGCCTATGGCTACACCTTC
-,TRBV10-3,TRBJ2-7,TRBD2,CAISEGGSYEQYF,TGTGCCATCAGTGAGGGCGGGAGCTACGAGCAGTACTTC
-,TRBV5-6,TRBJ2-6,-,CASSLVFSGGLSGANVLTF,TGTGCCAGCAGCTTGGTTTTCTCCGGTGGGCTCTCTGGGGCCAACGTCCTGACTTTC
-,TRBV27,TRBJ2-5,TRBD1,CASSLTGLYQETQYF,TGTGCCAGCAGTTTGACAGGGTTGTACCAAGAGACCCAGTACTTC
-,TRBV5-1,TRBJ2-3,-,CASSRAATDTQYF,TGCGCCAGCAGCAGAGCGGCCACAGATACGCAGTATTTT
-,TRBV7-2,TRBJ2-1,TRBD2,CASSLGGTSYNEQFF,TGTGCCAGCAGCTTAGGCGGGACTAGCTACAATGAGCAGTTCTTC
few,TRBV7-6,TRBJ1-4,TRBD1,CASSFGGGTGEKLFF,TGTGCCAGCAGCTTTGGGGGGGGGACAGGCGAAAAACTGTTTTTT